This TCR beta chain was observed in a study of type 1 regulatory T cells. For the study at large: An in vitro protocol generated T-allo10, a Tr1-enriched, alloantigen-specific CD4 T cell product. Study observations and caveats: Compared with non-Tr1 cells, Tr1 cells showed a narrower TCR repertoire.

Regarding this clonotype: Antigen: not known.

TCRdb reanalysed the reads using MiXCR and keeps one entry per CDR3 protein. Of fewer than 7,000 distinct CDR3 sequences listed, around 35% were seen once; the top ten hold roughly 24%. Losses at the gene ends were 11 bases for V and 8 bases for J; bases not matched to a gene: 2. Germline V gene data show CDR1 as ENHRY and CDR2 as SYGVKD. There are 10 residues in the CDR3. The V and J genes are TRBV10-3 and TRBJ1-2, with 10 bases that match TRBD1. This TCR came from a human donor in good health. The specimen sequenced was cultured type 1 regulatory T (Tr1) cells, either the whole culture or a sorted fraction (not recorded which). CDR3 sequence reads: CADRGQGYTF. Written as DNA, the CDR3 is TGTGCCGACAGGGGGCAAGGCTACACCTTC.